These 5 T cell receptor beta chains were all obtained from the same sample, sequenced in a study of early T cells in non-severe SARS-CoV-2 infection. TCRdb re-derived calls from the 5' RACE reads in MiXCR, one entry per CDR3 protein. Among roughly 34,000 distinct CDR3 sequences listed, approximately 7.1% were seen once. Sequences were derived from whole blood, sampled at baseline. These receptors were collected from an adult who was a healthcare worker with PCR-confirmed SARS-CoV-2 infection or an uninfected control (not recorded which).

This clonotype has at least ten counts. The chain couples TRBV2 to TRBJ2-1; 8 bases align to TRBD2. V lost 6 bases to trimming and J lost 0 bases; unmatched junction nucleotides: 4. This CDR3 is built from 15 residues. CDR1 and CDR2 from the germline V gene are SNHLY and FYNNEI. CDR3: CASRGREASYNEQFF. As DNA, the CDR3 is TGTGCCAGCAGAGGGCGGGAGGCCTCCTACAATGAGCAGTTCTTC. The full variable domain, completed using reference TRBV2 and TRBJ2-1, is EPEVTQTPSHQVTQMGQEVILRCVPISNHLYFYWYRQILGQKVEFLVSFYNNEISEKSEIFDDQFSVERPDGSNFTLKIRSTKLEDSAMYFCASRGREASYNEQFFGPGTRLTVL.

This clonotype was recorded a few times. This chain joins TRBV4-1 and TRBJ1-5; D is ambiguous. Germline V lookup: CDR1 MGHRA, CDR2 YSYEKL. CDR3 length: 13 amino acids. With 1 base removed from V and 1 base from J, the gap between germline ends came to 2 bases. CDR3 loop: CASSQASNQPQHF. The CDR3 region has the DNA TGCGCCAGCAGCCAAGCCAGCAATCAGCCCCAGCATTTT.

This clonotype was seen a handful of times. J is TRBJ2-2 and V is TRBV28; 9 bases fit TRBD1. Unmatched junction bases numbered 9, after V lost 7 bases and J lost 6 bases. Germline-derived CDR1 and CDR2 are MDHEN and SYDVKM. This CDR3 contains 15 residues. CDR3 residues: CASIPGQGGPGELFF. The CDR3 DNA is TGTGCCAGCATCCCGGGACAGGGAGGCCCCGGGGAGCTGTTTTTT.

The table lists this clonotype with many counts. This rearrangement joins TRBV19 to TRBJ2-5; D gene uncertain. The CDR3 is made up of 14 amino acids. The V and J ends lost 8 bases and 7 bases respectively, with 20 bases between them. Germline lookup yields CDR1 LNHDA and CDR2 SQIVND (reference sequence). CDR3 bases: TGTGCCAGTTCGAGTCTCGTAGATGTAGGGACCCAGTACTTC. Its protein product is CASSSLVDVGTQYF.

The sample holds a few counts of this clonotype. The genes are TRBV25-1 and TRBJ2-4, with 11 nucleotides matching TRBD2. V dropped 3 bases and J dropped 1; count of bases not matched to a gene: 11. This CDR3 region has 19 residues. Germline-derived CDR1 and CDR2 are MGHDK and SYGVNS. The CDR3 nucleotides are TGTGCCAGCAGTGACACTGCAACTAGCGGGAGATTGGCCAAAAACATTCAGTACTTC. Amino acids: CASSDTATSGRLAKNIQYF.